This T cell receptor beta chain comes out of a study of T cells in Graves' hyperthyroidism and ophthalmopathy. Overall study findings and caveats: Blood shared most expanded thyroid clonotypes above 0.001.

Germline V CDR1 and CDR2: MDHEN, SYDVKM. Trimming stripped 0 bases from V and 0 bases from J, with 10 bases between. There are 16 residues in the CDR3. At least ten counts were recorded for this clonotype. Its target is unknown. Template material for amplifying TCR beta CDR3 regions consisted of RNA transcripts. The primer set for the first-round RT-PCR of the TCR CDR3 was HTBI. Using its own MiXCR run on the multiplex PCR reads, TCRdb lists one record per CDR3 protein. This table holds approximately 260,000 distinct CDR3 sequences, over 12% found once. The sequence came from a woman between 50 and 59 years old with Graves' hyperthyroidism that later progressed to Graves' ophthalmopathy. The chain carries TRBV28 and TRBJ2-3; possibly TRBD2 for D (6 bases). The sequencing input was blood. DNA of the CDR3: TGTGCCAGCAGTTTATGGCGGGGCACTAGCACAGATACGCAGTATTTT. This codes for CASSLWRGTSTDTQYF.